Each of the 27 T cell receptor beta chains below was sequenced from the same sample in a study of T cell responses to AZD1222 COVID-19 vaccine. Assay used: immunoSEQ multiplex PCR; TCRdb lists only in-frame clones, some missing. This table has 55,000 to 65,000 clones, roughly 85% appearing once. The material sequenced was peripheral blood, taken on day 0 of AZD1222 vaccination. All receptors come from an adult in good health.

The chain recombines TRBV5-1 with TRBJ1-6, with D maybe TRBD1 (6 bases). CDR1 and CDR2 (germline): SGHRS, YFSETQ. The CDR3 contains 14 residues. Trimming took off 1 base at V and 7 bases at J, with 9 bases between the two ends. The CDR3 is CASSLNRENSPLHF. In DNA, the CDR3 is TGCGCCAGCAGCTTGAACAGGGAGAATTCACCCCTCCACTTT.

This clone was found once. The rearrangement links TRBV25-1 to TRBJ1-2, with D tentatively TRBD1 (6 bases). With 4 bases removed from V and 4 bases from J, the gap between germline ends came to 13 bases. Germline V gene data show CDR1 as MGHDK and CDR2 as SYGVNS. There are 14 residues in the CDR3. The CDR3 DNA follows: TGTGCCAGCAGTGCCCGGGGGCTCGCCTATGGCTACACCTTC. This encodes CASSARGLAYGYTF.

This clone was detected only once. The chain joins TRBV23-1 to TRBJ1-1; tentative D call: TRBD1 (6 bases). TRBV23-1 is an open reading frame, and its role is uncertain. The CDR3 has 15 residues. V was clipped by 3 bases and J by 1 base, with 12 bases between them. The CDR3: CASSHRPGQNTEAFF. The CDR3 DNA sequence: TGCGCCAGCAGTCACCGCCCGGGACAGAACACTGAAGCTTTCTTT.

This clone appeared once. The J gene is TRBJ2-1, the V gene TRBV19; perhaps TRBD1 as D (8 bases). The CDR3 covers 14 residues. V was pared by 6 bases and J by 7 bases, with 16 bases between. Germline V CDR1 and CDR2: LNHDA, SQIVND (reference sequence). As DNA, the CDR3 is TGTGCCAGTAGAACTGACAGGGGAGGGAATGAGCAGTTCTTC. Amino acid sequence: CASRTDRGGNEQFF.

V gene TRBV11-1 combines with J gene TRBJ2-7; TRBD1 or TRBD2 may be the D gene (5 bases each). Germline CDR1 reads SGHAT; CDR2 reads FQDESV (reference sequence). The ends were cut back, 5 bases at V and 0 bases at J, with 11 bases in the middle. The CDR3 is 14 amino acids. In nucleotides, the CDR3 is TGTGCCAGCAGCATGCCAGGGAGCTCCTACGAGCAGTACTTC. Residues: CASSMPGSSYEQYF.

This sequence joins TRBV18 and TRBJ2-7; 7 bases agree with TRBD1. The trim removed 1 base at V and 5 bases at J, leaving 2 bases unmatched. The germline gives CDR1 KGHSH, CDR2 LQKENI. There are 13 residues in the CDR3. The CDR3 sequence is CASSPQQGNEQYF. CDR3 DNA: TGTGCCAGCTCACCACAACAGGGGAACGAGCAGTACTTC.

This chain connects TRBV29-1 to TRBJ2-7; 11 bases are shared with TRBD1. Germline loops: CDR1 SQVTM, CDR2 ANQGSEA. J was trimmed by 5 bases and V by 4 bases; bases with no gene match: 1. The CDR3 totals 12 residues. CDR3 protein: CSVGTGGNEQYF. CDR3 DNA: TGCAGCGTTGGGACAGGGGGCAACGAGCAGTACTTC.

The chain links TRBV6-5 to TRBJ2-7, with D hard to call. The V end lost 6 bases, the J end lost 1 base, and 10 bases lay between the germline ends. This CDR3 has 13 amino acids. CDR1 and CDR2 (germline): MNHEY, SVGAGI. The CDR3 region is CASRASGSYEQYF. CDR3 sequence (DNA): TGTGCCAGCAGAGCCTCGGGTTCCTACGAGCAGTACTTC.

This clone was found once. V gene TRBV10-2 combines with J gene TRBJ2-3; D might be TRBD1 (6 bases). The CDR3 length is 15 residues. Trimming cost V 5 bases and J 3 bases, with 15 bases left between them. Per the germline V gene, CDR1 is WSHSY and CDR2 is SAAADI. The CDR3 loop reads CASSNRVKITDTQYF. The CDR3 DNA reads as TGCGCCAGCAGTAACAGGGTGAAAATTACAGATACGCAGTATTTT.

The gene calls are TRBV28 and TRBJ1-2, with 8 bases identical to TRBD1. This CDR3 is built from 17 residues. The germline gives CDR1 MDHEN, CDR2 SYDVKM. With V trimmed by 6 bases and J by 0 bases, 12 bases remained unmatched. CDR3 sequence: CASSPKKNRGANYGYTF. As DNA, the CDR3 is TGTGCCAGCAGCCCAAAAAAGAACAGGGGGGCTAACTATGGCTACACCTTC.

This clone came up once. This chain's CDR3 is CASRGSGNTEAFF. The CDR3 nucleotides are TGTGCCTCACGGGGAAGTGGGAACACTGAAGCTTTCTTT. The chain uses TRBV24-1 and TRBJ1-1; D is unresolved. This CDR3 comprises 13 residues. The ends were cut back, 12 bases at V and 1 base at J, with 14 bases in the middle. CDR1 KGHDR and CDR2 SFDVKD come from the germline V gene.

The chain couples TRBV4-1 to TRBJ2-3; tentatively, D is TRBD2 (5 bases). V was shortened by 4 bases and J by 0 bases, with 14 bases between the two germline ends. The CDR3 is made up of 16 amino acids. CDR1 MGHRA and CDR2 YSYEKL come from the germline V gene. CDR3 in DNA: TGCGCCAGCAGCCTCCCCCTGAGCGGAAGCACAGATACGCAGTATTTT. Its protein is CASSLPLSGSTDTQYF.

In its sample, this clone was seen once. This chain connects TRBV19 to TRBJ2-3; TRBD1 might be the D (5 bases). The CDR3 consists of 13 residues. V was cut by 6 bases and J by 4 bases, with 11 bases left in between. Germline V lookup: CDR1 LNHDA, CDR2 SQIVND (reference sequence). The CDR3 sequence: CASRGPAPDTQYF. CDR3 nucleotide sequence: TGTGCCAGTAGGGGGCCGGCGCCAGATACGCAGTATTTT.

The DNA for the CDR3 is TGCGCCAGCAGTATGGAACTGGGCAATCAGCCCCAGCATTTT. This codes for CASSMELGNQPQHF. The gene calls are TRBV10-2 and TRBJ1-5; D gene ambiguous. Germline values: CDR1 WSHSY, CDR2 SAAADI. The CDR3 has 14 amino acids. Trimming removed 5 bases at V and 2 bases at J, with 10 bases between.

The chain joins TRBV5-1 to TRBJ2-1; 8 positions match TRBD2. The trim removed 4 bases at V and 7 bases at J, leaving 16 bases unmatched. This CDR3 region has 17 residues. Germline V lookup: CDR1 SGHRS, CDR2 YFSETQ. CDR3: CASSVAPRAGGRNEQFF. CDR3 DNA sequence: TGCGCCAGCAGCGTGGCCCCTAGGGCGGGGGGTCGGAATGAGCAGTTCTTC.

The chain links TRBV5-6 to TRBJ1-1, with D uncertain. There are 12 residues in the CDR3. Germline lookup yields CDR1 SGHDT and CDR2 YYEEEE. V lost 5 bases to trimming and J lost 1 base, with 6 bases between them. This chain's CDR3 is CASSPGNTEAFF. The CDR3, as DNA: TGTGCCAGCAGTCCAGGGAACACTGAAGCTTTCTTT.

This chain links TRBV19 with TRBJ1-6, with a weak D call TRBD1 (5 bases). Germline V gives CDR1 LNHDA, CDR2 SQIVND (reference sequence). This CDR3 spans 16 amino acids. V was cut by 7 bases and J by 7 bases, with 20 bases left in between. CDR3 in DNA: TGTGCCAGTAAGGGTTGGCAGGGAGCGTCAAATTCACCCCTCCACTTT. It is translated as CASKGWQGASNSPLHF.

In this sample, this clone turned up once. V and J are TRBV5-1 and TRBJ1-2; possibly TRBD1 for D (5 bases). This CDR3 contains 16 residues. Trimming took 4 bases from V and 0 from J, leaving 16 bases between them. Germline lookup yields CDR1 SGHRS and CDR2 YFSETQ. CDR3 nucleotide sequence: TGCGCCAGCAGCCCCGGGGGTAGGACAACTAACTATGGCTACACCTTC. Translated, it gives CASSPGGRTTNYGYTF.

The chain has TRBV6-5 and TRBJ1-2; no definite D call. The CDR3 runs 15 residues. Trimming took off 0 bases at V and 4 bases at J, with 12 bases between the two ends. Germline V gene data show CDR1 as MNHEY and CDR2 as SVGAGI. Here the CDR3 DNA reads TGTGCCAGCAGTTACTCGGAGGGTCGCGCCTATGGCTACACCTTC. Translation: CASSYSEGRAYGYTF.

The chain couples TRBV13 to TRBJ1-4; D remains unclear. Germline assignment: CDR1 PRHDT and CDR2 FYEKMQ (reference sequence). V dropped 5 bases and J dropped 3 bases, with 13 bases sitting between them. The CDR3 is 15 residues long. CDR3 loop: CASSNRLGANEKLFF. The CDR3 DNA reads as TGTGCCAGCAGCAACCGGCTGGGAGCTAATGAAAAACTGTTTTTT.

The chain recombines TRBV29-1 with TRBJ2-7; 9 nucleotides align to TRBD1. The CDR3 runs to 15 residues. Germline CDR1 is SQVTM and CDR2 is ANQGSEA. Trimming removed 6 bases from V and 3 bases from J; junction bases left unmatched: 12. The CDR3 spells CSVVEPDRGDYEQYF. The CDR3 nucleotides are TGCAGCGTAGTGGAACCCGACAGGGGGGACTACGAGCAGTACTTC.

The V gene is TRBV11-2, the J gene TRBJ1-6, with a weak D call TRBD1 (5 bases). This CDR3 has 14 residues. CDR1 and CDR2 (germline): SGHAT, FQNNGV. V lost 6 bases and J lost 7, with 13 bases in between. Written as DNA, the CDR3 is TGTGCCAGCAGGAACCAGGGAGGAAATTCACCCCTCCACTTT. Amino acids: CASRNQGGNSPLHF.

This chain uses TRBV12-3 or TRBV12-4 with TRBJ1-1; D uncertain. This CDR3 is built from 13 residues. The V end was cut by 1 base, the J end by 4 bases, with 7 bases between. The CDR3 loop reads CASSLDGITEAFF. The CDR3 DNA sequence: TGTGCCAGCAGTTTAGATGGGATCACTGAAGCTTTCTTT.

The chain carries TRBV3-1 (or the pseudogene TRBV3-2) and TRBJ2-7, with 7 bases fitting TRBD2. The CDR3 loop spans 15 amino acids. CDR1 is LGHDT, CDR2 YNNKEL, per germline (reference sequence). V dropped 2 bases and J dropped 1; count of bases not matched to a gene: 5. CDR3 in amino acids: CASSQWGEGSYEQYF. The CDR3 coding sequence is TGTGCCAGCAGCCAATGGGGGGAGGGGTCCTACGAGCAGTACTTC.

The chain couples TRBV11-2 to TRBJ1-6; D not resolved. Germline V lookup: CDR1 SGHAT, CDR2 FQNNGV. This CDR3 is built from 16 residues. The V and J ends lost 2 bases and 9 bases respectively, with 17 bases between them. The CDR3 here is CASSLYARQNRSPLHF. The CDR3 DNA reads TGTGCCAGCAGCTTATATGCTCGACAAAATCGTTCACCCCTCCACTTT.

The genes are TRBV6-5 and TRBJ2-5, with D possibly TRBD2 on 6 matching bases. The germline V and J ends were trimmed by 8 bases and 5 bases, with 21 bases remaining between them. Germline loops: CDR1 MNHEY, CDR2 SVGAGI. This CDR3 comprises 15 residues. Here the CDR3 reads CASYNSGRAGETQYF. In nucleotides, the CDR3 is TGTGCCAGCTATAACTCGGGCAGGGCGGGGGAGACCCAGTACTTC.

The chain combines TRBV18 with TRBJ2-1; 9 bases are shared with TRBD1. V lost 4 bases to trimming and J lost 6 bases; unmatched junction nucleotides: 7. CDR1 is KGHSH, CDR2 LQKENI, per germline. CDR3 length: 15 amino acids. CDR3 sequence (DNA): TGTGCCAGCTCACAGTTCGACAGGGGGTTCAATGAGCAGTTCTTC. Its translation is CASSQFDRGFNEQFF.